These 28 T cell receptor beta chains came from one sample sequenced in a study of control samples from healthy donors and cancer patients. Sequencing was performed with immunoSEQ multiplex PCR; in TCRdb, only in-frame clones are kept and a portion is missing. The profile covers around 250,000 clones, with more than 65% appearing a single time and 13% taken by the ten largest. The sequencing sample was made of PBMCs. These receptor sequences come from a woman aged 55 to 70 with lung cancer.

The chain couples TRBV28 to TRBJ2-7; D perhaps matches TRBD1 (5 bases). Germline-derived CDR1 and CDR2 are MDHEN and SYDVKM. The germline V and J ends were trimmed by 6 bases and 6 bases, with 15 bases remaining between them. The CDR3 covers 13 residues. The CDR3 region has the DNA TGTGCCAGCAGCCCATCAGCTAGGGGCGAGCAGTACTTC. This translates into CASSPSARGEQYF.

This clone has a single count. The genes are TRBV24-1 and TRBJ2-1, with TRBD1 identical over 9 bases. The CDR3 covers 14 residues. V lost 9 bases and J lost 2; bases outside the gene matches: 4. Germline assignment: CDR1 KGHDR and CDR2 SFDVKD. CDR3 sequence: CATATGGTYNEQFF. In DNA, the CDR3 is TGTGCCACCGCGACAGGGGGAACCTACAATGAGCAGTTCTTC.

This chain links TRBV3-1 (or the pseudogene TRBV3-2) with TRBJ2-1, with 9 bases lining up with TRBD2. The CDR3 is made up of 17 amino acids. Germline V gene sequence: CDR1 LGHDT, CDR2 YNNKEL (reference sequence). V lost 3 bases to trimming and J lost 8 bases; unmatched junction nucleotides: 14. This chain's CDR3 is CASSHGPMGGRAHEQFF. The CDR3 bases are TGTGCCAGCAGCCATGGGCCGATGGGCGGGAGGGCCCATGAGCAGTTCTTC.

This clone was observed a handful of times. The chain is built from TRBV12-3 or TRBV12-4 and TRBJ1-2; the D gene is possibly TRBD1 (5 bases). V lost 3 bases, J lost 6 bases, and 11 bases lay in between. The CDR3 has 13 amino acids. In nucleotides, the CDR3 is TGTGCCAGCAGTTTTCAGGGTGGGCATGGCTACACCTTC. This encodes CASSFQGGHGYTF.

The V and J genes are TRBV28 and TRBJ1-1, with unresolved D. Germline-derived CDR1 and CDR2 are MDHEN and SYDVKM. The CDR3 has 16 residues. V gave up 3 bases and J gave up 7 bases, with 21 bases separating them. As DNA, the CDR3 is TGTGCCAGCAGTTTGGTGGTCGGGGTGGGAGACAATGAAGCTTTCTTT. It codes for CASSLVVGVGDNEAFF. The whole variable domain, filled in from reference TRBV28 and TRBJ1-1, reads DVKVTQSSRYLVKRTGEKVFLECVQDMDHENMFWYRQDPGLGLRLIYFSYDVKMKEKGDIPEGYSVSREKKERFSLILESASTNQTSMYLCASSLVVGVGDNEAFFGQGTRLTVV.

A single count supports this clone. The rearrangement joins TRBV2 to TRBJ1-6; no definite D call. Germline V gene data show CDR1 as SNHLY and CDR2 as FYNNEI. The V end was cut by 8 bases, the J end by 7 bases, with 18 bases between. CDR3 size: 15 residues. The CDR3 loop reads CASFRRAENNSPLHF. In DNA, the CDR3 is TGTGCCAGCTTTCGCCGGGCAGAAAACAATTCACCCCTCCACTTT.

In DNA, the CDR3 is TGTGCCAGCAGCCAAGATCCCAACTATGGCTACACCTTC. It is translated as CASSQDPNYGYTF. The chain is built from TRBV4-2 and TRBJ1-2, with D uncertain. Germline-derived CDR1 and CDR2 are LGHNA and YNFKEQ. Trimming left V 0 bases short and J 2 bases short, with 4 bases between. The CDR3 is made up of 13 amino acids.

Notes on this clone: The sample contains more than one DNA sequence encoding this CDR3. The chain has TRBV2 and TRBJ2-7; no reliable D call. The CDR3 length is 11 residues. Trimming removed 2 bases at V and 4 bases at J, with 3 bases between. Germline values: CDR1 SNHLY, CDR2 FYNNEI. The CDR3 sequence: CASSETYEQYF. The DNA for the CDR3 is TGTGCCAGCAGTGAAACGTACGAGCAGTACTTC.

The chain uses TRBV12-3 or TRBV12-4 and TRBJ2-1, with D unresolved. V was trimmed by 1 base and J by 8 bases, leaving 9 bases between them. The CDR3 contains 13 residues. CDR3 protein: CASSLGGNYEQFF. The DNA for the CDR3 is TGTGCCAGCAGTTTAGGGGGAAATTATGAGCAGTTCTTC.

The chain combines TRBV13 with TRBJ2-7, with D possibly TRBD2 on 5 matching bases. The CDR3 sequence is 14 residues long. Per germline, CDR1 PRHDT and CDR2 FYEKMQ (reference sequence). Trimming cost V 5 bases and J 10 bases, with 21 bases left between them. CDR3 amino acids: CASSLLRVLEGQYF. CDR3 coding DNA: TGTGCCAGCAGCCTCCTGAGGGTGCTCGAGGGACAGTACTTC.

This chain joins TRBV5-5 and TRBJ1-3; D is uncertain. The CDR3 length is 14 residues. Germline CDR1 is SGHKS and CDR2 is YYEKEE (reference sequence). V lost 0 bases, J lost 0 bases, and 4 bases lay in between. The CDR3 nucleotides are TGTGCCAGCAGCTTGGACTACTCTGGAAACACCATATATTTT. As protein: CASSLDYSGNTIYF.

CDR3 DNA sequence: TGTGCCAGCAGCTTAGGCCCCGAAGCTTTCTTT. The encoded protein is CASSLGPEAFF. The genes are TRBV13 and TRBJ1-1; D gene uncertain. V gave up 0 bases and J gave up 8 bases, with 4 bases separating them. CDR1 PRHDT and CDR2 FYEKMQ come from the germline V gene (reference sequence). There are 11 residues in the CDR3.

CDR3 amino acids: CASSQRTSWSYEQYF. In DNA form, the CDR3 reads TGTGCCAGCAGCCAAAGGACTAGCTGGTCCTACGAGCAGTACTTC. J is TRBJ2-7 and V is TRBV3-1 (or the pseudogene TRBV3-2); 8 bases align to TRBD2. The CDR3 is 15 amino acids. The ends lost 2 bases at V and 1 base at J; junction bases unmatched: 4. CDR1 is LGHDT and CDR2 is YNNKEL in the germline V gene (reference sequence).

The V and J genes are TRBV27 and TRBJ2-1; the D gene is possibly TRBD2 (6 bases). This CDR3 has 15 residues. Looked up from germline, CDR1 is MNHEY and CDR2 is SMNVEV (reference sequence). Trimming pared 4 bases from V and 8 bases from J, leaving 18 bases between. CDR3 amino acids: CASSSEGISGDEQFF. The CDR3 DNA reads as TGTGCCAGCAGTTCGGAGGGCATCTCGGGCGATGAGCAGTTCTTC.

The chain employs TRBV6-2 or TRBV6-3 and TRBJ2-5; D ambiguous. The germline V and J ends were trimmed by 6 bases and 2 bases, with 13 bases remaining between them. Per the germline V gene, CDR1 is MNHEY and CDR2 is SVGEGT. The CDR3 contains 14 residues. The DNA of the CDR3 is TGTGCCAGCAGCCCTCGCCGCGTACAAGAGACCCAGTACTTC. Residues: CASSPRRVQETQYF.

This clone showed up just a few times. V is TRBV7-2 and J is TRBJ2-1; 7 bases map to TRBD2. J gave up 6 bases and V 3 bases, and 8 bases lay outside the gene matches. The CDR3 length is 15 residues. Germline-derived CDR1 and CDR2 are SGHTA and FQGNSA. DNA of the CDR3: TGTGCCAGCAGCTTTTTGGGAGGGGCCTCCAATGAGCAGTTCTTC. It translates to CASSFLGGASNEQFF.

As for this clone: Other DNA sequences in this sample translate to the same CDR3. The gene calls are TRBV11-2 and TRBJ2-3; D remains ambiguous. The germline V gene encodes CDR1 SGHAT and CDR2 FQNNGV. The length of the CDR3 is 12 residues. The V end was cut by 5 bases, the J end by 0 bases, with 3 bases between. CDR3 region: CASSPSTDTQYF. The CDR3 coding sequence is TGTGCCAGCAGCCCGAGCACAGATACGCAGTATTTT.

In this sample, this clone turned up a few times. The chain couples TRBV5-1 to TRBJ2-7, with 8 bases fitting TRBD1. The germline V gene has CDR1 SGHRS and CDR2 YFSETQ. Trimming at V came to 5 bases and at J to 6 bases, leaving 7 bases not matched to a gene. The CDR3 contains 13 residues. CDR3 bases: TGCGCCAGCAGATCTGGACAGGGATTCGAGCAGTACTTC. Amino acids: CASRSGQGFEQYF.

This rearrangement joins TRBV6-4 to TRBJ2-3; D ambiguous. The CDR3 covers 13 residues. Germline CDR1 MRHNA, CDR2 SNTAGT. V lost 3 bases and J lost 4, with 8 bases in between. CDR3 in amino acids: CASSERLADTQYF. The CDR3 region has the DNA TGTGCCAGCAGTGAGAGGTTAGCAGATACGCAGTATTTT.

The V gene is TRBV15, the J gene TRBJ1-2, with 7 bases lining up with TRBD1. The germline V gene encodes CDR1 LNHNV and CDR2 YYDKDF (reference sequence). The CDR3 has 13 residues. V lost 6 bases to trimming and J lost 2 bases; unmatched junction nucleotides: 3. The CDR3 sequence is CATSQDRNYGYTF. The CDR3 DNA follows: TGTGCCACCAGTCAGGACAGGAACTATGGCTACACCTTC.

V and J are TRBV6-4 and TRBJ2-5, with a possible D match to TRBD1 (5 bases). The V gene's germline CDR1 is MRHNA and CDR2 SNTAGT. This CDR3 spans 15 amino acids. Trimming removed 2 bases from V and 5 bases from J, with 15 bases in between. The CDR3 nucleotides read TGTGCCAGCAGTGACGGAGCAGGGTCTGGGGAGACCCAGTACTTC. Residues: CASSDGAGSGETQYF.

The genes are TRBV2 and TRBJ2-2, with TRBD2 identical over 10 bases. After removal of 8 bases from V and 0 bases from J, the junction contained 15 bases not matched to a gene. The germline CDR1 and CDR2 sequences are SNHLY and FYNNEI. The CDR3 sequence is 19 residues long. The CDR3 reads CASSGRILAGAPNTGELFF. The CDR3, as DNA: TGTGCCAGCTCCGGAAGGATCCTAGCGGGGGCCCCGAACACCGGGGAGCTGTTTTTT.

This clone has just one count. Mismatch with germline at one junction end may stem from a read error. DNA of the CDR3: TGTGCCATCGGTGACCCCGGGACAGTTAACACTGAAGCTTTCTTT. Translated: CAIGDPGTVNTEAFF. The rearrangement joins TRBV10-3 to TRBJ1-1, with 7 positions matching TRBD1. CDR3 size: 15 residues. Germline V gene sequence: CDR1 ENHRY, CDR2 SYGVKD.

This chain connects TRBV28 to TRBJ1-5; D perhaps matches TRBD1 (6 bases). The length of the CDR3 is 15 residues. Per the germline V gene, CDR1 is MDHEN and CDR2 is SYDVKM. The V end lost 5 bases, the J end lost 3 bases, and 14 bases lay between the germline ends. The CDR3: CASSEQGRANQPQHF. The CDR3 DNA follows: TGTGCCAGCAGTGAACAGGGTAGGGCCAATCAGCCCCAGCATTTT. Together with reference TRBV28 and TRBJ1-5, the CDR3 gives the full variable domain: DVKVTQSSRYLVKRTGEKVFLECVQDMDHENMFWYRQDPGLGLRLIYFSYDVKMKEKGDIPEGYSVSREKKERFSLILESASTNQTSMYLCASSEQGRANQPQHFGDGTRLSIL.

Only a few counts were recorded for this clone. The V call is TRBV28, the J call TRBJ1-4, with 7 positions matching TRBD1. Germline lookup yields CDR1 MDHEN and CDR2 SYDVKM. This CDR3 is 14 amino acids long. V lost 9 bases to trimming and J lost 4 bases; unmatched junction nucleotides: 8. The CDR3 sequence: CASFRGGSNEKLFF. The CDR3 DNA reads TGTGCCAGTTTCAGGGGGGGCAGTAATGAAAAACTGTTTTTT.

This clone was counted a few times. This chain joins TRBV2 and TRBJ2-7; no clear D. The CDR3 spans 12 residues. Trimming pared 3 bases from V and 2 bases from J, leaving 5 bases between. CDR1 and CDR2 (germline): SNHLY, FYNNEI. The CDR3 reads CASSDQAYEQYF. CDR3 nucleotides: TGTGCCAGCAGTGATCAGGCCTACGAGCAGTACTTC.

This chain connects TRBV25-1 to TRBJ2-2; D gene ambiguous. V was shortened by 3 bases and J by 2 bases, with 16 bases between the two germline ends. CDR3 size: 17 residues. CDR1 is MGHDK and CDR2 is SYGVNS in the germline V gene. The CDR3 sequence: CASSDALLGRNTGELFF. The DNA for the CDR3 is TGTGCCAGCAGTGATGCTTTGCTTGGGCGAAACACCGGGGAGCTGTTTTTT. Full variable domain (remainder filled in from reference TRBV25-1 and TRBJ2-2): EADIYQTPRYLVIGTGKKITLECSQTMGHDKMYWYQQDPGMELHLIHYSYGVNSTEKGDLSSESTVSRIRTEHFPLTLESARPSHTSQYLCASSDALLGRNTGELFFGEGSRLTVL.

The CDR3 spells CASSSDRVATEAFF. For the CDR3, the DNA is TGTGCCAGCAGCTCCGACAGGGTCGCCACTGAAGCTTTCTTT. The J gene is TRBJ1-1, the V gene TRBV11-2; 7 nucleotides agree with TRBD1. The CDR3 totals 14 residues. Trimming at V came to 4 bases and at J to 4 bases, leaving 6 bases not matched to a gene. CDR1 and CDR2 from the germline V gene are SGHAT and FQNNGV.